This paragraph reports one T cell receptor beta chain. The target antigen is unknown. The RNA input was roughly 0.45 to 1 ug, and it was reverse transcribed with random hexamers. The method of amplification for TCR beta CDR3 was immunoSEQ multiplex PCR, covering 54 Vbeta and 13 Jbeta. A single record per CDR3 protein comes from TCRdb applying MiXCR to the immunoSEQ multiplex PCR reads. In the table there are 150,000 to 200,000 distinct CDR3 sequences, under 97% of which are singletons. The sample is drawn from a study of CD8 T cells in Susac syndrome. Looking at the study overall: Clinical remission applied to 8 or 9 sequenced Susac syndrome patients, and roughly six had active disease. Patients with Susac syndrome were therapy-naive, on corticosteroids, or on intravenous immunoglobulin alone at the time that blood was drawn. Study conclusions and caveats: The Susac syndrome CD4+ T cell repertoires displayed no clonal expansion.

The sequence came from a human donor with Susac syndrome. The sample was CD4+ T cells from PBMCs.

CDR3 nucleotides: TGTGCCTCGAGAAACGGCAGGCCACGGCCTGAGCATTCACCCCTCCACTTT. Its protein is CASRNGRPRPEHSPLHF. This chain connects TRBV30 to TRBJ1-6; no clear D. CDR1 is GTSNPN and CDR2 is SVGIG in the germline V gene (reference sequence). The V gene lost 7 bases and the J gene lost 8 bases, with 27 bases spanning the gap. This CDR3 has 17 amino acids.